The 26 T cell receptor beta chains presented below share a single source sample, sequenced in a study of T-cell memory formation after mild COVID-19. TCRdb reanalysed the 5' RACE reads using MiXCR and keeps one entry per CDR3 protein. The sample yields 450,000 to 650,000 distinct CDR3 sequences, about 20% seen once. Sequences were obtained from PBMCs or a T cell subset sorted from them (not recorded which). The receptors shown here come from an adult woman who had mild COVID-19 (a few samples of this study predate the infection). Cell type and time point are not known.

This clonotype came up a few times. V and J are TRBV4-2 and TRBJ2-1; 12 positions agree with TRBD2. The germline V gene has CDR1 LGHNA and CDR2 YNFKEQ. This CDR3 has 16 residues. The J segment lost 5 bases and the V segment lost 2 bases, leaving 4 bases of the junction unmatched. CDR3 sequence: CASSQPGLAGNNEQFF. The CDR3 coding sequence is TGTGCCAGCAGCCAACCCGGACTAGCGGGGAACAATGAGCAGTTCTTC.

This clonotype occurred a few times. The CDR3 loop is CASSPPRLAGVIYNEQFF. Here the CDR3 DNA reads TGTGCCAGCAGCCCCCCCAGACTAGCGGGAGTAATATACAATGAGCAGTTCTTC. The chain has TRBV7-9 and TRBJ2-1; 12 nucleotides line up with TRBD2. CDR1 is SEHNR, CDR2 FQNEAQ, per germline (reference sequence). The CDR3 extends over 18 amino acids. The ends lost 5 bases at V and 4 bases at J; junction bases unmatched: 12.

This chain uses TRBV7-9 with TRBJ1-2; no reliable D call. From germline, CDR1 is SEHNR and CDR2 FQNEAQ (reference sequence). V lost 4 bases to trimming and J lost 10 bases, with 13 bases between them. The length of the CDR3 is 12 residues. CDR3 DNA sequence: TGTGCCAGCAGCTACGACATGACGGACTACACCTTC. As protein: CASSYDMTDYTF. The full variable domain, with the rest looked up from reference TRBV7-9 and TRBJ1-2, is DTGVSQNPRHKITKRGQNVTFRCDPISEHNRLYWYRQTLGQGPEFLTYFQNEAQLEKSRLLSDRFSAERPKGSFSTLEIQRTEQGDSAMYLCASSYDMTDYTFGSGTRLTVV.

This clonotype was seen a handful of times. The chain couples TRBV24-1 to TRBJ2-3; possibly TRBD1 or TRBD2 for D (5 bases each). Trimming took 0 bases from V and 8 from J, leaving 8 bases between them. The length of the CDR3 is 13 residues. CDR1 is KGHDR and CDR2 is SFDVKD in the germline V gene. The CDR3 sequence is CATSDLVRGTQYF. DNA of the CDR3: TGTGCCACCAGTGATTTGGTGAGGGGTACGCAGTATTTT.

In this sample, this clonotype turned up a few times. The J gene is TRBJ1-1, the V gene TRBV6-2 or TRBV6-3; D is ambiguous. Trimming cost V 6 bases and J 4 bases, with 18 bases left between them. This CDR3 is built from 15 residues. Germline V lookup: CDR1 MNHEY, CDR2 SVGEGT. The CDR3 reads CASSREASWGTEAFF. The CDR3 DNA is TGTGCCAGCAGCCGAGAAGCGTCGTGGGGCACTGAAGCTTTCTTT.

The table lists this clonotype with a few counts. The chain is built from TRBV5-6 and TRBJ2-5; D may be TRBD2 (5 bases). V lost 4 bases, J lost 5 bases, and 12 bases lay in between. The CDR3 is 13 residues long. CDR1 and CDR2 from the germline V gene are SGHDT and YYEEEE. The CDR3 region is CASSVSGWETQYF. The CDR3 DNA reads TGTGCCAGCAGCGTTTCGGGGTGGGAGACCCAGTACTTC.

The rearrangement uses TRBV5-1 and TRBJ1-2, with 8 bases identical to TRBD1. V gave up 3 bases and J gave up 3 bases; unmatched junction bases: 4. The CDR3 is made up of 14 amino acids. The germline CDR1 and CDR2 sequences are SGHRS and YFSETQ. Written as DNA, the CDR3 is TGCGCCAGCAGCTCGACAGGGGAGTACTATGGCTACACCTTC. Residues: CASSSTGEYYGYTF.

This clonotype was seen a handful of times. The germline gene is not matched at one end of the junction; a read error may be the cause. V is TRBV24-1 and J is TRBJ2-4, with no clear D. Germline V gene lookup returns CDR1 KGHDR and CDR2 SFDVKD. This CDR3 comprises 14 residues. The CDR3 here is CATSDSRARNIQYF. CDR3 DNA sequence: TGTGCCACCAGTGACTCAAGGGCCAGAAACATTCAGTACTTC.

In its sample, this clonotype was seen a few times. This chain uses TRBV6-5 with TRBJ2-6; D remains unclear. Trimming left V 2 bases short and J 1 base short, with 18 bases between. CDR1 is MNHEY and CDR2 is SVGAGI in the germline V gene. CDR3 length equals 19 residues. CDR3 sequence reads: CASSYGPARALSGANVLTF. The CDR3 DNA reads TGTGCCAGCAGTTACGGGCCCGCACGGGCCCTTTCTGGGGCCAACGTCCTGACTTTC.

The rearrangement links TRBV5-1 to TRBJ1-1, with D possibly TRBD1 on 6 matching bases. From germline, CDR1 is SGHRS and CDR2 YFSETQ. CDR3 length: 14 amino acids. Trimming cost V 5 bases and J 2 bases, with 13 bases left between them. CDR3 amino acids: CASRTGRFNTEAFF. The CDR3 DNA is TGCGCCAGCAGAACAGGGAGGTTTAACACTGAAGCTTTCTTT.

The chain is built from TRBV18 and TRBJ2-7; no clear D. Germline CDR1 is KGHSH and CDR2 is LQKENI. The V gene lost 1 base and the J gene lost 2 bases, with 15 bases spanning the gap. CDR3 size: 16 residues. CDR3 DNA: TGTGCCAGCTCACCACTTTTTCGGATGACGACCTACGAGCAGTACTTC. Its translation is CASSPLFRMTTYEQYF.

The chain combines TRBV5-1 with TRBJ2-1; TRBD2 is a possible D gene (5 bases). Trimming shortened V by 4 bases and J by 7 bases, and 18 bases separated the two germline ends. The CDR3 contains 15 residues. Germline V gives CDR1 SGHRS, CDR2 YFSETQ. CDR3 sequence: CASSLTRAGSNEQFF. For the CDR3, the DNA is TGCGCCAGCAGCCTTACTCGGGCGGGCTCTAATGAGCAGTTCTTC.

The J gene is TRBJ2-2, the V gene TRBV6-1, with D hard to call. Trimming took 3 bases from V and 3 from J, leaving 20 bases between them. The CDR3 runs to 18 residues. CDR1 and CDR2 (germline): MNHNS, SASEGT. In nucleotides, the CDR3 is TGTGCCAGCAGTGATCGTCTCCCAATGGGCGGTTACACCGGGGAGCTGTTTTTT. Its translation is CASSDRLPMGGYTGELFF.

The CDR3 loop is CASSPEGINNQPQHF. The CDR3 DNA sequence: TGTGCCAGCAGCCCCGAGGGCATCAACAATCAGCCCCAGCATTTT. The gene calls are TRBV6-5 and TRBJ1-5, with no clear D. Germline CDR1 reads MNHEY; CDR2 reads SVGAGI. The CDR3 is 15 amino acids. Trimming shortened V by 6 bases and J by 3 bases, and 15 bases separated the two germline ends.

This clonotype was recorded a few times. J is TRBJ2-5 and V is TRBV6-5; 16 bases are a match to TRBD2. After removal of 4 bases from V and 0 bases from J, the junction contained 2 bases not matched to a gene. CDR1 MNHEY and CDR2 SVGAGI come from the germline V gene. The CDR3 runs to 17 residues. The CDR3 here is CASSLGLAGGYQETQYF. For the CDR3, the DNA is TGTGCCAGCAGTTTGGGACTAGCGGGGGGGTACCAAGAGACCCAGTACTTC.

This clonotype was seen more than once but under ten times. The rearrangement uses TRBV24-1 and TRBJ2-1; 12 nucleotides agree with TRBD2. V lost 3 bases to trimming and J lost 8 bases; unmatched junction nucleotides: 7. This CDR3 has 16 amino acids. CDR1 is KGHDR and CDR2 is SFDVKD in the germline V gene. The CDR3 nucleotides are TGTGCCACCAGTGATCCACTAGCGGGAGGCGATTATGAGCAGTTCTTC. Translated: CATSDPLAGGDYEQFF.

V and J are TRBV9 and TRBJ2-7, with 7 bases that match TRBD2. CDR1 and CDR2 from the germline V gene are SGDLS and YYNGEE. The J segment lost 4 bases and the V segment lost 4 bases, leaving 11 bases of the junction unmatched. This CDR3 spans 15 amino acids. Here the CDR3 reads CASSISGTKDYEQYF. CDR3 coding DNA: TGTGCCAGCAGCATCTCCGGGACTAAGGATTACGAGCAGTACTTC.

This clonotype was seen at least ten times. The V gene is TRBV20-1, the J gene TRBJ2-1; D is undetermined. Per germline, CDR1 DFQATT and CDR2 SNEGSKA (reference sequence). Between the trimmed V and J ends, which lost 0 bases and 6 bases, there was a span of 12 bases. The CDR3 loop spans 14 amino acids. This CDR3 is CSAREPVSLNEQFF. The CDR3 DNA sequence: TGCAGTGCTAGAGAGCCTGTGAGTCTCAATGAGCAGTTCTTC.

This chain joins TRBV12-3 or TRBV12-4 and TRBJ2-1; the match to TRBD2 covers 16 bases. V shed 5 bases, J shed 1 base, and the junction held 5 bases outside the gene matches. The CDR3 has 18 residues. The CDR3 is CASSGGTSGRGSYNEQFF. Here the CDR3 DNA reads TGTGCCAGCAGTGGCGGGACTAGCGGGAGGGGGTCCTACAATGAGCAGTTCTTC.

The V gene is TRBV12-3 or TRBV12-4, the J gene TRBJ2-2, with D hard to call. Deletions cut 2 bases from V and 1 base from J, with 8 bases between. The CDR3 is 15 amino acids. CDR3 sequence reads: CASSLMRQNTGELFF. CDR3 in DNA: TGTGCCAGCAGTTTAATGAGACAGAACACCGGGGAGCTGTTTTTT.

This clonotype has a handful of counts. V is TRBV20-1 and J is TRBJ1-1; D call uncertain. Per germline, CDR1 DFQATT and CDR2 SNEGSKA (reference sequence). The germline V and J ends were trimmed by 4 bases and 4 bases, with 19 bases remaining between them. The CDR3 is made up of 15 amino acids. This CDR3 reads CSATITLTSATEAFF. The CDR3 region has the DNA TGCAGTGCTACAATTACCTTGACGTCTGCCACTGAAGCTTTCTTT.

The V call is TRBV5-6, the J call TRBJ1-2; 8 nucleotides match TRBD1. With V trimmed by 4 bases and J by 2 bases, 10 bases remained unmatched. The CDR3 length is 16 residues. The V gene's germline CDR1 is SGHDT and CDR2 YYEEEE. CDR3 region: CASSPGPRQGNYGYTF. CDR3 DNA sequence: TGTGCCAGCAGCCCGGGGCCCCGACAGGGGAACTATGGCTACACCTTC.

This clonotype occurred many times. This chain connects TRBV5-1 to TRBJ2-1; the D gene is possibly TRBD1 (5 bases). The CDR3 spans 14 residues. V was trimmed by 0 bases and J by 6 bases, leaving 10 bases between them. In germline, CDR1 is SGHRS, CDR2 YFSETQ. CDR3 loop: CASSLEQGSNEQFF. CDR3 nucleotide sequence: TGCGCCAGCAGCTTGGAGCAGGGTTCCAATGAGCAGTTCTTC.

The chain combines TRBV25-1 with TRBJ2-7, with D uncertain. Trimming cost V 5 bases and J 3 bases, with 2 bases left between them. Germline V gives CDR1 MGHDK, CDR2 SYGVNS. This CDR3 has 10 amino acids. This CDR3 is CASSHYEQYF. The CDR3 nucleotides are TGTGCCAGCAGTCACTACGAGCAGTACTTC.

This chain uses TRBV11-2 with TRBJ2-5; 8 bases fit TRBD1. The CDR3 totals 16 residues. Per the germline V gene, CDR1 is SGHAT and CDR2 is FQNNGV. The V gene end was trimmed by 0 bases and the J gene end by 5 bases; junction bases not matched to a gene: 8. In nucleotides, the CDR3 is TGTGCCAGCAGCTTAGATCAAAGACAGGGGCGGGAGACCCAGTACTTC. Translated: CASSLDQRQGRETQYF.

This rearrangement joins TRBV15 to TRBJ1-2, with no clear D. The CDR3 consists of 13 residues. CDR1 is LNHNV, CDR2 YYDKDF, per germline (reference sequence). Trimming took 0 bases from V and 7 from J, leaving 9 bases between them. The CDR3 protein is CATSRDRRFGYTF. CDR3 nucleotide sequence: TGTGCCACCAGCAGAGATCGAAGGTTTGGCTACACCTTC.